The TCR beta chain under discussion was sequenced for a study of blood T cells in healthy people across ages. Whole-study findings and limits: TCR beta diversity correlated strongly with naive T cell percentage.

This clonotype was seen ten or more times. Antigen: not known. The ends were cut back, 5 bases at V and 2 bases at J, with 8 bases in the middle. Germline assignment: CDR1 SQVTM and CDR2 ANQGSEA. CDR3 size: 12 residues. Together with a sample-barcoded 5' primer, a J-beta primer mix was included in a second PCR lasting roughly 6 to 12 cycles. TCRdb passed the 5' RACE reads through MiXCR, listing each CDR3 protein once. The sample shows about 1,500,000 distinct CDR3 sequences, roughly 27% of them seen only once. The sample consisted of blood. This receptor was identified in a woman in her 30s in good health. The chain couples TRBV29-1 to TRBJ2-3; no clear D gene. Here the CDR3 reads CSVHVDTDTQYF. The DNA for the CDR3 is TGCAGCGTTCACGTAGACACAGATACGCAGTATTTT.